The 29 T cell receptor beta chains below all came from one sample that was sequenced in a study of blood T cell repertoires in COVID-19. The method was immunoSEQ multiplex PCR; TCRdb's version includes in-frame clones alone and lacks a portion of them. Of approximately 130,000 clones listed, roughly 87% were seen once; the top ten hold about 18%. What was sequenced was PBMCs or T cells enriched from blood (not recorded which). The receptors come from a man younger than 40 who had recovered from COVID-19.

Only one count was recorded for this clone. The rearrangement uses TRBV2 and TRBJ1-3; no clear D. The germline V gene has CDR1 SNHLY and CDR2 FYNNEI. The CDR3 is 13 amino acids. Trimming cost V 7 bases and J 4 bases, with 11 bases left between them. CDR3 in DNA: TGTGCCAGCAAGTCCCGTGCGGGAAACACCATATATTTT. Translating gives CASKSRAGNTIYF. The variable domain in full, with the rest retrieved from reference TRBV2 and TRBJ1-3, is EPEVTQTPSHQVTQMGQEVILRCVPISNHLYFYWYRQILGQKVEFLVSFYNNEISEKSEIFDDQFSVERPDGSNFTLKIRSTKLEDSAMYFCASKSRAGNTIYFGEGSWLTVV.

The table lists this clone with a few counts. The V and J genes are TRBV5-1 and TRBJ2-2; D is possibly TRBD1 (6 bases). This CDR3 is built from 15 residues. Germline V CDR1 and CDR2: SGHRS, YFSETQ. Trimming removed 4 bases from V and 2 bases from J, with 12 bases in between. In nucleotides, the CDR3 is TGCGCCAGCAGCCTCCGGGACATAAACACCGGGGAGCTGTTTTTT. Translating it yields CASSLRDINTGELFF.

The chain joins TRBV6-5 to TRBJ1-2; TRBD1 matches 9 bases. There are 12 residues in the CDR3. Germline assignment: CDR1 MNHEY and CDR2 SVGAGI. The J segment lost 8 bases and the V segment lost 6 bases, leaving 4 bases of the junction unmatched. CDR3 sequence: CASRQGARGYTF. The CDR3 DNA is TGTGCCAGCAGACAGGGGGCGCGGGGCTACACCTTC.

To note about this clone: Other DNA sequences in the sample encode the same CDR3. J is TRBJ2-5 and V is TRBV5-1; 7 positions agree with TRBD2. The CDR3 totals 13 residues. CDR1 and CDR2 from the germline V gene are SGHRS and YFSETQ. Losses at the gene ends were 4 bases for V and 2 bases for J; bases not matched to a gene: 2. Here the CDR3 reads CASSPGGQETQYF. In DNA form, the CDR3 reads TGCGCCAGCAGCCCGGGGGGTCAAGAGACCCAGTACTTC.

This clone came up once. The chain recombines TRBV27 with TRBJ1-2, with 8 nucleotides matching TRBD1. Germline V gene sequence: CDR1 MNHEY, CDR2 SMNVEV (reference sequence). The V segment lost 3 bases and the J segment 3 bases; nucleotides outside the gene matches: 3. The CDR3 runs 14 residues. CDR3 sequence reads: CASSFGQGDYGYTF. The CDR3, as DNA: TGTGCCAGCAGTTTCGGACAGGGTGACTATGGCTACACCTTC.

CDR3 loop: CAILKQGGNTGELFF. The CDR3 DNA reads TGTGCCATCTTGAAGCAGGGGGGGAACACCGGGGAGCTGTTTTTT. The gene calls are TRBV10-3 and TRBJ2-2; D possibly corresponds to TRBD1 (7 bases). V lost 8 bases and J 1 base, leaving 14 bases between the germline ends. The CDR3 consists of 15 residues. CDR1 ENHRY and CDR2 SYGVKD come from the germline V gene.

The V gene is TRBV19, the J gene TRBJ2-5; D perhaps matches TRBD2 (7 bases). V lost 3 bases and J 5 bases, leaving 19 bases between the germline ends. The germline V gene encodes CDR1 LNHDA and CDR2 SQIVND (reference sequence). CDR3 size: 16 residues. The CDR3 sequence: CASSMDLAGASETQYF. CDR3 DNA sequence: TGTGCCAGTAGTATGGACCTGGCGGGGGCTAGCGAGACCCAGTACTTC.

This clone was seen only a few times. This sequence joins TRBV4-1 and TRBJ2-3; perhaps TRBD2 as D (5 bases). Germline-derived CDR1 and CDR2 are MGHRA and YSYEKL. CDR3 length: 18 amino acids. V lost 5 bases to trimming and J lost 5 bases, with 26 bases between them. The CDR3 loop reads CASSFRIEGGTLEDTQYF. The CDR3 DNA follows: TGCGCCAGCAGCTTCCGAATTGAGGGCGGAACCTTAGAAGATACGCAGTATTTT.

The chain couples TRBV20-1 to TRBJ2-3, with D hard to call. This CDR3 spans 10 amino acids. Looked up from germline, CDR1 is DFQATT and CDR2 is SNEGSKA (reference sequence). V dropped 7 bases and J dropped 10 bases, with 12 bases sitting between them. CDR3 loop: CSVRPGPQYF. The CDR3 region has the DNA TGCAGTGTGCGCCCGGGTCCGCAGTATTTT.

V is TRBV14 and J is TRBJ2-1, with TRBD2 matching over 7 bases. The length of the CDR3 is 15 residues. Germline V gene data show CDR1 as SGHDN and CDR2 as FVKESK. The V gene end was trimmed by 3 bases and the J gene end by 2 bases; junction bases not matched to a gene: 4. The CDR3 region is CASSQTGTTYNEQFF. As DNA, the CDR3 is TGTGCCAGCAGCCAGACCGGGACTACCTACAATGAGCAGTTCTTC.

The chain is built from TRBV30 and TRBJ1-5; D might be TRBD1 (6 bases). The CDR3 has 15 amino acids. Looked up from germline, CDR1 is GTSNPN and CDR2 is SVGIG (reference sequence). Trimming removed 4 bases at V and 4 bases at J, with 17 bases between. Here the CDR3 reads CAWNRAGDLNQPQHF. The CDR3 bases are TGTGCCTGGAACCGCGCAGGGGACCTGAATCAGCCCCAGCATTTT.

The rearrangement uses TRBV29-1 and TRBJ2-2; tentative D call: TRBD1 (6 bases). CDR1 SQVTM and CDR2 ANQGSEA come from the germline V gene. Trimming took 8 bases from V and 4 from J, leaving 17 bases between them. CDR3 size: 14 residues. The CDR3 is CSTTGPGTTGELFF. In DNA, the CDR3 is TGCAGCACAACAGGGCCGGGAACCACCGGGGAGCTGTTTTTT.

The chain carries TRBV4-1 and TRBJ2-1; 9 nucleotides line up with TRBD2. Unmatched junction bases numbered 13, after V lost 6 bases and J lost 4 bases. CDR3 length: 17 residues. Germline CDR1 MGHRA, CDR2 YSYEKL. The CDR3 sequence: CASSQPGGRAAYNEQFF. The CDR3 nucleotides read TGCGCCAGCAGTCAGCCTGGCGGGAGGGCCGCATACAATGAGCAGTTCTTC.

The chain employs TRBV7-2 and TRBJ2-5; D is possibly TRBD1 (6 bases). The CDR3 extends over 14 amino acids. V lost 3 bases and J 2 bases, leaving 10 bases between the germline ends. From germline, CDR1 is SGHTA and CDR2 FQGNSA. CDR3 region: CASSFRDKQETQYF. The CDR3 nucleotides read TGTGCCAGCAGCTTCCGGGACAAACAAGAGACCCAGTACTTC.

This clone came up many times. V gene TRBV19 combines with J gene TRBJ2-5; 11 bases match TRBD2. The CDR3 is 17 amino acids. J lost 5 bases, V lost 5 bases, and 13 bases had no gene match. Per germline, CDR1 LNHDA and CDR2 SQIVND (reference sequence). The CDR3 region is CASSPSRLAGRGETQYF. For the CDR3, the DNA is TGTGCCAGTAGTCCATCCAGACTAGCGGGAAGGGGTGAGACCCAGTACTTC.

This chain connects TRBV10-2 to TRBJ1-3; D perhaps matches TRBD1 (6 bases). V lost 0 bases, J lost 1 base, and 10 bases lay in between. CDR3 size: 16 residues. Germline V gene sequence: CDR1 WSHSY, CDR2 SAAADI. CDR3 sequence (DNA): TGCGCCAGCAGTGAGTCTTACAGGGTTTCTGGAAACACCATATATTTT. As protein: CASSESYRVSGNTIYF.

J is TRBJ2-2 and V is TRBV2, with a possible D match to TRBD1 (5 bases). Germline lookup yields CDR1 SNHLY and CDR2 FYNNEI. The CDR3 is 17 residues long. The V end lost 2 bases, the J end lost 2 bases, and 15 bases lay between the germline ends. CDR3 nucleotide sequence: TGTGCCAGCAGTGAACGTTTGGACACTCAAAACACCGGGGAGCTGTTTTTT. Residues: CASSERLDTQNTGELFF.

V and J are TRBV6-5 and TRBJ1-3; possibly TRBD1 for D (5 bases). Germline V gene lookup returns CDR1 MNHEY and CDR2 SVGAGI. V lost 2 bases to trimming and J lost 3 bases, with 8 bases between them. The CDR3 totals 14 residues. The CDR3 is CASSYGGDGNTIYF. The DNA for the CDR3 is TGTGCCAGCAGTTACGGGGGGGATGGAAACACCATATATTTT.

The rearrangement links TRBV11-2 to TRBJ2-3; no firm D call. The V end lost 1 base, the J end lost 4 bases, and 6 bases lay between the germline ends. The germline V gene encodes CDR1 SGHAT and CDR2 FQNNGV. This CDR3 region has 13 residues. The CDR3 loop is CASSLVVSDTQYF. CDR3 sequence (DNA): TGTGCCAGCAGCTTAGTAGTATCAGATACGCAGTATTTT. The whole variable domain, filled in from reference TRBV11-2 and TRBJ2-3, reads EAGVAQSPRYKIIEKRQSVAFWCNPISGHATLYWYQQILGQGPKLLIQFQNNGVVDDSQLPKDRFSAERLKGVDSTLKIQPAKLEDSAVYLCASSLVVSDTQYFGPGTRLTVL.

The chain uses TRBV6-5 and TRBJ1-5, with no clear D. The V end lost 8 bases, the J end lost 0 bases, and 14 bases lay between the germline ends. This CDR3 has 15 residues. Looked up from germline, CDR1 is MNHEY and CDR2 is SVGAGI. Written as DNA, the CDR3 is TGTGCCAGCGCGGCCACCGAAAATAGCAATCAGCCCCAGCATTTT. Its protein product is CASAATENSNQPQHF.

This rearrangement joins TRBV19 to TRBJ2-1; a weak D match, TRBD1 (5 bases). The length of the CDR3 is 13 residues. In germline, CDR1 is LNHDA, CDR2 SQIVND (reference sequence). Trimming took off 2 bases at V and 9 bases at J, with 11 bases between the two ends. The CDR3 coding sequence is TGTGCCAGTAGTATATTTGCAGGGATTGAGCAGTTCTTC. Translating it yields CASSIFAGIEQFF.

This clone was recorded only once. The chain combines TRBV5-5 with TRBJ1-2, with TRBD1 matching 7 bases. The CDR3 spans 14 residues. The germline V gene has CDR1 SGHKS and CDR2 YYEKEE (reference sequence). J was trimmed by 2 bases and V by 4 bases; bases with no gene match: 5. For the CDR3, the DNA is TGTGCCAGCAGCAAAGAGGGACAGAACTATGGCTACACCTTC. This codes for CASSKEGQNYGYTF.

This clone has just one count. CDR3 region: CASSPGMTGGNTIYF. The CDR3 nucleotides read TGCGCCAGCAGCCCGGGGATGACCGGTGGAAACACCATATATTTT. The J gene is TRBJ1-3, the V gene TRBV5-1; D gene uncertain. This CDR3 has 15 amino acids. V was clipped by 4 bases and J by 3 bases, with 14 bases between them. From germline, CDR1 is SGHRS and CDR2 YFSETQ. The full variable domain, in which reference TRBV5-1 and TRBJ1-3 provide the parts outside the CDR3, is KAGVTQTPRYLIKTRGQQVTLSCSPISGHRSVSWYQQTPGQGLQFLFEYFSETQRNKGNFPGRFSGRQFSNSRSEMNVSTLELGDSALYLCASSPGMTGGNTIYFGEGSWLTVV.

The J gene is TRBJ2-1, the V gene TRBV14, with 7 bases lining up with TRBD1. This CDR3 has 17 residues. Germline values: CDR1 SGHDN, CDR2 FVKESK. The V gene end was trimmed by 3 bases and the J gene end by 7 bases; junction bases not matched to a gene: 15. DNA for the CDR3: TGTGCCAGCAGCCAGAGAGACAGGGCCTTAAGAGGTAATGAGCAGTTCTTC. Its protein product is CASSQRDRALRGNEQFF.

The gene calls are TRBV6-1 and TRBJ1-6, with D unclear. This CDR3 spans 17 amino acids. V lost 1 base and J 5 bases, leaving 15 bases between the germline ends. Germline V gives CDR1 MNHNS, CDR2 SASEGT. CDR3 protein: CASSEENTAGHNSPLHF. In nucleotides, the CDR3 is TGTGCCAGCAGTGAAGAAAACACAGCGGGCCATAATTCACCCCTCCACTTT.

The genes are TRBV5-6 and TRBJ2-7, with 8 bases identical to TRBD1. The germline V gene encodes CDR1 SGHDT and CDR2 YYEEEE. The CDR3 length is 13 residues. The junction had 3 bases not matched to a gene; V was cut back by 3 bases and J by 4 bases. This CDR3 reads CASSSTGAYEQYF. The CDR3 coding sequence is TGTGCCAGCAGCTCGACAGGGGCATACGAGCAGTACTTC.

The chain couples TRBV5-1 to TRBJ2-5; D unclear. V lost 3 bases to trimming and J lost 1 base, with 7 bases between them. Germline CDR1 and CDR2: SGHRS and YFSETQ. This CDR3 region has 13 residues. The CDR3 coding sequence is TGCGCCAGCAGCTCTGGTAGCCAAGAGACCCAGTACTTC. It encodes CASSSGSQETQYF. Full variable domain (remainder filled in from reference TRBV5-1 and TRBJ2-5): KAGVTQTPRYLIKTRGQQVTLSCSPISGHRSVSWYQQTPGQGLQFLFEYFSETQRNKGNFPGRFSGRQFSNSRSEMNVSTLELGDSALYLCASSSGSQETQYFGPGTRLLVL.

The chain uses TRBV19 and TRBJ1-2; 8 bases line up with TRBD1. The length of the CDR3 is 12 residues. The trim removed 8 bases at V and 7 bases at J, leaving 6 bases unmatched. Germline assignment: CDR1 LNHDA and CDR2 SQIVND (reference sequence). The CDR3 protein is CASQQGGPGYTF. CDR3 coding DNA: TGTGCCAGTCAACAGGGGGGCCCTGGCTACACCTTC.

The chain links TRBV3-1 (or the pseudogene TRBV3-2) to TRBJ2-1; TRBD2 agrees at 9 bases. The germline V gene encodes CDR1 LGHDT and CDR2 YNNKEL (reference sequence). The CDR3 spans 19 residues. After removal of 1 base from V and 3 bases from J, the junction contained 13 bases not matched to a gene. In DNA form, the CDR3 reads TGTGCCAGCAGCCAAGGAGAGCTTATGCGGGAGGGCGTCTACAATGAGCAGTTCTTC. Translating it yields CASSQGELMREGVYNEQFF.